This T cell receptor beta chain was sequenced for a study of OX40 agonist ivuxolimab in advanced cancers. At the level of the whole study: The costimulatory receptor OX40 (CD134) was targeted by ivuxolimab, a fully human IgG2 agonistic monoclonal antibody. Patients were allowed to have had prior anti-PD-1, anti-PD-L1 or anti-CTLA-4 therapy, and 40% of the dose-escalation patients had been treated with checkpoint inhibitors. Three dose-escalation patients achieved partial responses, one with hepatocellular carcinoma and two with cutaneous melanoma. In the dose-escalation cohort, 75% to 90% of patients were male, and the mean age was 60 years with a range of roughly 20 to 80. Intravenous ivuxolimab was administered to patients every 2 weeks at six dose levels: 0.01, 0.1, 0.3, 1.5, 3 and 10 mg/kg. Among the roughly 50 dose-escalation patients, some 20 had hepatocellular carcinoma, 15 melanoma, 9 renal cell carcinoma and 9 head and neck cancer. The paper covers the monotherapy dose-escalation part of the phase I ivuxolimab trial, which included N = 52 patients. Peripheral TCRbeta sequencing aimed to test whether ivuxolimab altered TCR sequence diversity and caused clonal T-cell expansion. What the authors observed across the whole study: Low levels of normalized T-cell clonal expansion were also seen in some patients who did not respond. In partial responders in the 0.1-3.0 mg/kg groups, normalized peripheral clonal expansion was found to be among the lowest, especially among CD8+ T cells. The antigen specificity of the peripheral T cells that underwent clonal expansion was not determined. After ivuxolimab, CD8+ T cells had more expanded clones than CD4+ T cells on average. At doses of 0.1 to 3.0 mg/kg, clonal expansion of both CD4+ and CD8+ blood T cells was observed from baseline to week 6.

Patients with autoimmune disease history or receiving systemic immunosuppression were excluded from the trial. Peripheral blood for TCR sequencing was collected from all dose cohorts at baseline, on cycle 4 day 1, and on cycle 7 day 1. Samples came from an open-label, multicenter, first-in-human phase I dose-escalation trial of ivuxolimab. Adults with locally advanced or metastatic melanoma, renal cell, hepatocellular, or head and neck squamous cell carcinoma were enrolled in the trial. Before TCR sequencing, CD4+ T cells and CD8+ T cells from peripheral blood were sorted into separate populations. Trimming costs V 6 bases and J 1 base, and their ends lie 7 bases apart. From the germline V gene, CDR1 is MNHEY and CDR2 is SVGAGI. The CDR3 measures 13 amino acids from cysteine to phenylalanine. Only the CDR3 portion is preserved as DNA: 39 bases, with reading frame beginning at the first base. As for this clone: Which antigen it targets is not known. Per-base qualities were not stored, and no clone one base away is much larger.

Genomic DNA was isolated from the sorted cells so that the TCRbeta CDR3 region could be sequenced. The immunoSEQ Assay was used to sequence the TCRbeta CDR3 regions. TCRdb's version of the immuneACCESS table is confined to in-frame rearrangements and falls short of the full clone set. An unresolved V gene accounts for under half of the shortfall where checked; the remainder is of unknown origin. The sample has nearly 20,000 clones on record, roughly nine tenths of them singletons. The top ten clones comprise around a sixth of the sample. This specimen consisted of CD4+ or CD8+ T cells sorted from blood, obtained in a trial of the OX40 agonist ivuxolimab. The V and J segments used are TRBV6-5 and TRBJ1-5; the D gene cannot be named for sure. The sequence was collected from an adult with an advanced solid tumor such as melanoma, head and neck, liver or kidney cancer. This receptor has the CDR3 CASRGRSNQPQHF. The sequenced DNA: TGTGCCAGCAGGGGGAGAAGCAATCAGCCCCAGCATTTT.